This entry describes one TCR beta chain. This specimen belongs to a study of glioma-infiltrating T cells after dendritic cell vaccination. As for the study in general: Samples are from glioblastoma patients in Phase I and II dendritic cell vaccine trials. Between about 2003 and 2013, patients got autologous tumor lysate-pulsed dendritic cell vaccines. Dendritic cells derived from monocytes and pulsed with autologous tumor lysate formed the vaccine.

V was shortened by 3 bases and J by 4 bases, with 9 bases between the two germline ends. This CDR3 has 13 residues. CDR1 is SGHNT, CDR2 YENEEA, per germline. The assay was immunoSEQ multiplex PCR, and TCRdb's table has in-frame clones only and misses some. The sample holds approximately 50,000 clones, 70% to 90% seen once. Time point meaning: after dendritic cell vaccination, including at tumor progression/relapse. No glioblastoma patient carried an isocitrate dehydrogenase mutation. Sample: blood, taken after dendritic cell vaccination. The sequence was obtained from a human donor with glioblastoma. This chain links TRBV11-3 with TRBJ2-5; D may be TRBD2 (5 bases). The CDR3 DNA is TGTGCCAGCAGCTTCGGGGTAGGAGAGACCCAGTACTTC. Its protein product is CASSFGVGETQYF.